This T cell receptor beta chain originates from a study of blood T cell repertoires in COVID-19. Across the whole study: Acute and convalescent COVID-19 specimens originated in the United States, Italy and Spain. The cDNA or gDNA used as material had been derived from T cells, B-cell-depleted T cells, or PBMCs.

Germline V lookup: CDR1 SEHNR, CDR2 FQNEAQ (reference sequence). Trimming removed 5 bases at V and 1 base at J, with 6 bases between. The CDR3 consists of 14 residues. The authors' processing: Amplification of reference gene primers was used by the study to estimate nucleated cell counts. The protocol was immunoSEQ multiplex PCR, while the TCRdb copy is restricted to in-frame clones and leaves out a portion. The V and J calls and clone size were taken over from that table, and D and trimming were inferred from the DNA. The table shows about 110,000 clones, with 80% to 90% occurring only once. This sequence originates from a human donor in a cohort sampled during active COVID-19. The gene calls are TRBV7-9 and TRBJ2-6; D unresolved. Sequenced material: peripheral blood. CDR3 region: CASSRVSGANVLTF. Written as DNA, the CDR3 is TGTGCCAGCAGCAGGGTATCTGGGGCCAACGTCCTGACTTTC.